This T cell receptor beta chain is drawn from a study of cytomegalovirus exposure and HLA in healthy donors. General study results and limits: The authors judged a highly shared variant cluster likely a sequencing artifact. The study found most TCR sequences rare, yet found some public TCRs in many donors. In a later analysis, several top co-occurrence clusters appeared linked to parvovirus B19, influenza, CMV and Epstein-Barr virus. Approximately 17,000 TCR beta sequences were associated with HLA alleles at 0.05 false discovery rate in a later analysis.

PCR involved 60 Vbeta and 13 Jbeta primers. Profiling relied on immunoSEQ multiplex PCR, and the TCRdb table lists in-frame clones only, not all of them. The sample consists of about 180,000 clones, approximately 80% of them appearing once. With regard to this clone: Its specificity is not known.

The germline CDR1 and CDR2 sequences are SGHTA and FQGNSA. CDR3 length: 13 amino acids. V lost 1 base to trimming and J lost 2 bases, with 3 bases between them. V is TRBV7-2 and J is TRBJ1-5; D gene ambiguous. The sequence came from a girl aged 10 to 17 in good health and CMV-seropositive. Specimen: PBMCs. CDR3 region: CASSLVGNQPQHF. The CDR3, as DNA: TGTGCCAGCAGCTTAGTCGGCAATCAGCCCCAGCATTTT.